What follows are 8 T cell receptor beta chains derived from one specimen sequenced in a study of CD8+CD57+ T cells in acquired aplastic anemia. Genomic DNA provided the template from which TCR beta VDJ and CDR3 profiles were obtained. MiXCR, applied by TCRdb to the reads, yields one record per CDR3 protein. The table shows about 68,000 distinct CDR3 sequences, with around 50% occurring only once. Sequencing input: sorted CD4+, CD8+, or CD8+CD57+ T cells (not recorded which) from PBMCs. The receptors come from a human donor in good health, serving as a control.

This chain links TRBV4-3 with TRBJ1-5; D unclear. This CDR3 is 13 amino acids long. Germline V gene data show CDR1 as LGHNA and CDR2 as YSLEER. Trimming stripped 0 bases from V and 6 bases from J, with 6 bases between. The CDR3 region has the DNA TGCGCCAGCAGCCAAGATCTCGGTCAGCCCCAGCATTTT. It yields the protein CASSQDLGQPQHF.

This clonotype was observed once. The rearrangement links TRBV7-7 to TRBJ2-5; D may match TRBD1 or TRBD2 (5 bases each). The germline V gene has CDR1 SSHAT and CDR2 FNYEAQ (reference sequence). The V gene lost 5 bases and the J gene lost 0 bases, with 16 bases spanning the gap. The CDR3 loop spans 16 amino acids. The CDR3 reads CASSMAGRGHQETQYF. For the CDR3, the DNA is TGTGCCAGCAGCATGGCTGGACGGGGACACCAAGAGACCCAGTACTTC.

This rearrangement joins TRBV7-3 to TRBJ1-1; 9 positions match TRBD1. Trimming at V came to 5 bases and at J to 7 bases, leaving 14 bases not matched to a gene. The CDR3 covers 16 residues. Germline CDR1 reads SGHTA; CDR2 reads FQGTGA. CDR3 amino acids: CASSGFGTGRMGEAFF. The CDR3 DNA is TGTGCCAGCAGCGGGTTCGGGACAGGGAGGATGGGTGAAGCTTTCTTT.

The V call is TRBV15, the J call TRBJ2-3; D is possibly TRBD1 or TRBD2 (5 bases each). V lost 8 bases to trimming and J lost 3 bases, with 15 bases between them. Germline CDR1 reads LNHNV; CDR2 reads YYDKDF (reference sequence). The CDR3 length is 14 residues. CDR3 DNA sequence: TGTGCCACCCAGAGGGGCCAGACTACAGATACGCAGTATTTT. Residues: CATQRGQTTDTQYF.

This clonotype has only a few counts. The gene calls are TRBV2 and TRBJ2-7; D may match TRBD1 or TRBD2 (5 bases each). CDR3 length: 14 amino acids. CDR1 is SNHLY, CDR2 FYNNEI, per germline. V gave up 7 bases and J gave up 0 bases, with 13 bases separating them. The CDR3 loop reads CASTPGPLSYEQYF. The CDR3 nucleotides read TGTGCCAGCACCCCGGGACCTCTCTCCTACGAGCAGTACTTC.

This chain connects TRBV2 to TRBJ1-5; 8 bases map to TRBD1. CDR3 length: 14 amino acids. Germline CDR1 and CDR2: SNHLY and FYNNEI. V was clipped by 8 bases and J by 3 bases; unmatched bases: 6. CDR3 DNA sequence: TGTGCCAGCCACGGACAGGGCCCCAATCAGCCCCAGCATTTT. Protein sequence: CASHGQGPNQPQHF.

This clonotype was found a few times. V gene TRBV27 combines with J gene TRBJ2-7; D is undetermined. V lost 7 bases and J lost 0, with 19 bases in between. The CDR3 is made up of 16 amino acids. Germline CDR1 MNHEY, CDR2 SMNVEV (reference sequence). The CDR3 region is CASNLGDLRSSYEQYF. DNA for the CDR3: TGTGCCAGCAACCTAGGAGACTTAAGGAGCTCCTACGAGCAGTACTTC.

This clonotype was observed many times. This rearrangement joins TRBV30 to TRBJ2-1; D unclear. Germline loops: CDR1 GTSNPN, CDR2 SVGIG (reference sequence). The CDR3 is 10 amino acids. V was trimmed by 2 bases and J by 8 bases, leaving 4 bases between them. This CDR3 reads CAWSIHEQFF. DNA of the CDR3: TGTGCCTGGAGTATTCATGAGCAGTTCTTC.